This T cell receptor beta chain was profiled in a study of chemoradiotherapy in HPV16-positive cancers. Sequenced by immunoSEQ multiplex PCR; TCRdb stores in-frame clones only, minus some. The table records about 7,600 clones, about four fifths of them present only once. The V segment lost 1 base and the J segment 0 bases; nucleotides outside the gene matches: 0. CDR3 length: 15 residues. Germline-derived CDR1 and CDR2 are LGHNA and YSLEER. This sequence originates from a human donor with HPV-associated anogenital cancer. The sequencing used blood, collected from a patient who underwent chemoradiotherapy. The chain combines TRBV4-3 with TRBJ1-3; TRBD1 agrees at 7 bases. The CDR3: CASSQGTGSGNTIYF. As DNA, the CDR3 is TGCGCCAGCAGCCAAGGGACAGGCTCTGGAAACACCATATATTTT.